Listed here are 28 T cell receptor beta chains from one sample, sequenced in a study of blood T cells in healthy people across ages. Together with a sample-barcoded 5' primer, a J-beta primer mix was included in a second PCR lasting about 6 to 11 cycles. One entry per CDR3 protein, called by TCRdb with MiXCR from the 5' RACE reads. The sample gives fewer than 2,000,000 distinct CDR3 sequences, around 42% of which show up once; approximately 22% is in the top ten. Specimen: blood. Receptors originate from a human donor in good health.

Of note for this clonotype: The junction departs from germline at one end; a sequencing error may be responsible. The chain recombines TRBV11-2 with TRBJ2-2, with D unresolved. CDR1 is SGHAT and CDR2 is FQNNGV in the germline V gene. CDR3 length: 13 amino acids. The CDR3 protein is CASRVWLSGELFF. The DNA for the CDR3 is TGTGCTAGCAGAGTTTGGCTTAGCGGGGAGCTGTTTTTT.

The chain's CDR3 is CASSHGGHDNYEQYF. As DNA, the CDR3 is TGCGCCAGCAGCCACGGAGGACATGATAACTACGAGCAGTACTTC. J is TRBJ2-4 and V is TRBV4-1; D may be TRBD1 or TRBD2 (5 bases each). Matching the DNA end better, TRBJ2-7 makes the J call doubtful. This CDR3 is built from 15 residues. Germline V CDR1 and CDR2: MGHRA, YSYEKL.

The V call is TRBV14, the J call TRBJ2-2; D may be TRBD1 (7 bases). V lost 5 bases and J 6 bases, leaving 13 bases between the germline ends. In germline, CDR1 is SGHDN, CDR2 FVKESK. The CDR3 is made up of 14 amino acids. The CDR3 spells CASSYLRGAGELFF. Written as DNA, the CDR3 is TGTGCCAGCAGCTACCTCAGGGGGGCCGGGGAGCTGTTTTTT.

CDR3 sequence: CASTNWDGGGNTQYF. The CDR3 DNA sequence: TGTGCCAGCACCAACTGGGACGGGGGGGGGAATACGCAGTATTTT. This sequence joins TRBV12-3 or TRBV12-4 and TRBJ2-3, with 8 bases identical to TRBD2. This CDR3 has 15 residues. Trimming at V came to 7 bases and at J to 7 bases, leaving 13 bases not matched to a gene.

This clonotype was detected only a few times. This rearrangement joins TRBV12-3 or TRBV12-4 to TRBJ2-6; 7 bases are a match to TRBD1. The CDR3 is 18 amino acids. V was pared by 6 bases and J by 0 bases, with 11 bases of the junction left unmatched. The CDR3 protein is CASSPIFGDSSGANVLTF. CDR3 bases: TGTGCCAGCAGCCCGATATTTGGGGACAGCTCTGGGGCCAACGTCCTGACTTTC.

This clonotype was detected only a few times. The J gene is TRBJ2-5, the V gene TRBV18, with D hard to call. The germline V gene has CDR1 KGHSH and CDR2 LQKENI. V lost 2 bases and J lost 5, with 9 bases in between. This CDR3 region has 13 residues. The CDR3 sequence is CASSPVGLETQYF. In DNA, the CDR3 is TGTGCCAGCTCACCAGTCGGCTTGGAGACCCAGTACTTC. The full variable domain, rest sourced from reference TRBV18 and TRBJ2-5, is NAGVMQNPRHLVRRRGQEARLRCSPMKGHSHVYWYRQLPEEGLKFMVYLQKENIIDESGMPKERFSAEFPKEGPSILRIQQVVRGDSAAYFCASSPVGLETQYFGPGTRLLVL.

The chain carries TRBV20-1 and TRBJ2-1; D gene uncertain. CDR1 and CDR2 from the germline V gene are DFQATT and SNEGSKA (reference sequence). The CDR3 contains 16 residues. V dropped 0 bases and J dropped 1 base, with 13 bases sitting between them. As DNA, the CDR3 is TGCAGTGCTAGAGATTCGGTGGCTATATCCTACAATGAGCAGTTCTTC. Translated: CSARDSVAISYNEQFF.

The table lists this clonotype with a few counts. This chain uses TRBV12-3 or TRBV12-4 with TRBJ1-2; tentatively, D is TRBD1 (6 bases). V lost 6 bases, J lost 5 bases, and 22 bases lay in between. CDR3 length: 16 amino acids. CDR3 loop: CASSLHNDRLSYGYTF. CDR3 bases: TGTGCCAGCAGCCTCCACAACGACAGGCTAAGTTATGGCTACACCTTC.

The gene calls are TRBV7-2 and TRBJ2-2; D may be TRBD2 (5 bases). The germline V gene encodes CDR1 SGHTA and CDR2 FQGNSA. The V and J ends lost 6 bases and 6 bases respectively, with 14 bases between them. This CDR3 region has 14 residues. CDR3 residues: CASSKFSEAGELFF. DNA of the CDR3: TGTGCCAGCAGTAAATTTAGCGAGGCCGGGGAGCTGTTTTTT.

V and J are TRBV2 and TRBJ2-4, with D possibly matching TRBD1 (6 bases). The J call may not be correct, given that the DNA end is closer to TRBJ2-7. Germline-derived CDR1 and CDR2 are SNHLY and FYNNEI. CDR3 length: 14 residues. CDR3 nucleotide sequence: TGTGCCACCCTCAGGGGATTTACGGGTTACGAGCAGTACTTC. This gives the protein CATLRGFTGYEQYF.

V is TRBV20-1 and J is TRBJ2-4; TRBD2 agrees at 7 bases. This CDR3 contains 15 residues. The germline V gene encodes CDR1 DFQATT and CDR2 SNEGSKA (reference sequence). Trimming removed 3 bases from V and 5 bases from J; junction bases left unmatched: 10. This CDR3 reads CSASPTTSWENIQYF. In DNA, the CDR3 is TGCAGTGCTAGCCCAACGACTAGCTGGGAAAACATTCAGTACTTC.

This chain joins TRBV2 and TRBJ2-5, with 8 bases fitting TRBD1. Germline values: CDR1 SNHLY, CDR2 FYNNEI. There are 14 residues in the CDR3. V was clipped by 6 bases and J by 4 bases; unmatched bases: 7. The CDR3 coding sequence is TGTGCCAGCAGAGCGGACAGGGCCGGAGAGACCCAGTACTTC. Its translation is CASRADRAGETQYF.

This rearrangement joins TRBV11-1 to TRBJ2-3, with TRBD2 matching 7 bases. Germline V gives CDR1 SGHAT, CDR2 FQDESV (reference sequence). This CDR3 is 15 amino acids long. V shed 2 bases and J 8 bases; nucleotides not matched to a gene: 10. The chain's CDR3 is CASSLREGGYGTQYF. Here the CDR3 DNA reads TGTGCCAGCAGCTTAAGGGAGGGTGGTTACGGTACGCAGTATTTT.

The table lists this clonotype with a count of one. The V gene is TRBV5-1, the J gene TRBJ1-5, with D tentatively TRBD1 (5 bases). Germline V gives CDR1 SGHRS, CDR2 YFSETQ. Between the trimmed V and J ends, which lost 5 bases and 5 bases, there was a span of 11 bases. The CDR3 length is 13 residues. CDR3 nucleotides: TGCGCCAGCAGTTCAGGGAGCGATCAGCCCCAGCATTTT. Translating it yields CASSSGSDQPQHF.

This clonotype appeared a few times. The chain is built from TRBV28 and TRBJ2-1; weak D call: TRBD2 (6 bases). The CDR3 covers 15 residues. V was cut by 8 bases and J by 4 bases, with 18 bases left in between. The germline gives CDR1 MDHEN, CDR2 SYDVKM. The CDR3 loop is CASLVLGGAYNEQFF. CDR3 bases: TGTGCCAGCTTGGTTCTAGGCGGGGCGTACAATGAGCAGTTCTTC.

The table lists this clonotype with a few counts. This chain connects TRBV25-1 to TRBJ2-7, with TRBD1 matching 7 bases. This CDR3 has 17 residues. Germline lookup yields CDR1 MGHDK and CDR2 SYGVNS. With 2 bases clipped from V and 4 bases from J, the junction kept 14 bases outside the gene matches. CDR3 in amino acids: CASSELHTGTDNYEQYF. The CDR3 DNA reads as TGTGCCAGCAGTGAACTCCACACCGGGACAGATAATTACGAGCAGTACTTC.

This clonotype has more than one count but fewer than ten. This chain joins TRBV28 and TRBJ2-1; TRBD1 matches 10 bases. V was clipped by 5 bases and J by 8 bases; unmatched bases: 12. Looked up from germline, CDR1 is MDHEN and CDR2 is SYDVKM. The CDR3 consists of 16 residues. This CDR3 reads CASSTRRDRGRDEQFF. The DNA for the CDR3 is TGTGCCAGCAGTACCCGCAGGGACAGGGGAAGAGATGAGCAGTTCTTC.

A note on this clonotype: This may arise from a read error, as a much more abundant clone is one base away. V is TRBV12-3 or TRBV12-4 and J is TRBJ1-2, with 12 bases aligning to TRBD1. Trimming took 6 bases from V and 6 from J; bases not matched to a gene: 8. This CDR3 spans 15 amino acids. The CDR3 coding sequence is TGTGCCAGCAGCCCCGGGACAGGGGGCGGAGATGGCTACACCTTC. It specifies CASSPGTGGGDGYTF.

This clonotype was seen only a few times. This chain uses TRBV7-2 with TRBJ1-6; D is ambiguous. The CDR3 runs to 15 residues. V was pared by 5 bases and J by 7 bases, with 15 bases between. Germline V gene data show CDR1 as SGHTA and CDR2 as FQGNSA. The chain's CDR3 is CASSPMLTQNSPLHF. The DNA for the CDR3 is TGTGCCAGCAGCCCAATGCTTACCCAGAATTCACCCCTCCACTTT.

In this sample, this clonotype turned up a few times. The chain recombines TRBV6-5 with TRBJ1-1; possibly TRBD1 for D (5 bases). CDR3 size: 13 residues. Trimming took off 8 bases at V and 0 bases at J, with 10 bases between the two ends. Germline-derived CDR1 and CDR2 are MNHEY and SVGAGI. Written as DNA, the CDR3 is TGTGCCAGCGGCAGGGAAATGAACACTGAAGCTTTCTTT. Its protein product is CASGREMNTEAFF.

The chain recombines TRBV5-1 with TRBJ2-7, with D tentatively TRBD2 (5 bases). V was clipped by 2 bases and J by 7 bases, with 13 bases between them. This CDR3 region has 13 residues. CDR1 is SGHRS, CDR2 YFSETQ, per germline. The CDR3 nucleotides read TGCGCCAGCAGCTTATTGGGAGAGTGGGAGCAGTACTTC. Protein: CASSLLGEWEQYF.

The V and J genes are TRBV5-4 and TRBJ1-1; 10 bases align to TRBD1. Germline-derived CDR1 and CDR2 are SGHNT and YYREEE (reference sequence). With V trimmed by 2 bases and J by 0 bases, 7 bases remained unmatched. This CDR3 region has 17 residues. DNA for the CDR3: TGTGCCAGCAGCTTCCGGGACAGGGGCACCATGAACACTGAAGCTTTCTTT. Amino acid sequence: CASSFRDRGTMNTEAFF.

This clonotype was seen only once. The J gene is TRBJ2-5, the V gene TRBV3-1; D unclear. This CDR3 is built from 14 residues. V gave up 2 bases and J gave up 3 bases, with 10 bases separating them. The germline CDR1 and CDR2 sequences are LGHDT and YNNKEL (reference sequence). CDR3 in DNA: TGTGCCAGCAGCCAAAACCCTGGGGAAGAGACCCAGTACTTC. Protein sequence: CASSQNPGEETQYF.

V usage is TRBV9 and J usage is TRBJ2-3, with D perhaps TRBD1 (6 bases). The CDR3 is 14 amino acids. Trimming pared 3 bases from V and 4 bases from J, leaving 12 bases between. Germline assignment: CDR1 SGDLS and CDR2 YYNGEE. This chain's CDR3 is CASSAGVGPDTQYF. The CDR3 DNA reads TGTGCCAGCAGCGCAGGGGTAGGTCCAGATACGCAGTATTTT.

This clonotype has at least ten counts. V and J are TRBV29-1 and TRBJ2-5, with D maybe TRBD1 (5 bases). The germline CDR1 and CDR2 sequences are SQVTM and ANQGSEA. This CDR3 is built from 14 residues. V lost 6 bases and J lost 0, with 14 bases in between. The CDR3 sequence is CSVGEAGYQETQYF. For the CDR3, the DNA is TGCAGCGTCGGAGAGGCAGGGTACCAAGAGACCCAGTACTTC.

The V and J genes are TRBV20-1 and TRBJ2-1; TRBD2 matches 13 bases. V trimming: 0 bases; J trimming: 0 bases; junction bases outside the gene matches: 8. This CDR3 region has 19 residues. CDR1 is DFQATT, CDR2 SNEGSKA, per germline (reference sequence). The CDR3 region has the DNA TGCAGTGCTAGAGATGTCACTAGCGGGGGGGCTAGCTCCTACAATGAGCAGTTCTTC. As protein: CSARDVTSGGASSYNEQFF.

The chain uses TRBV12-3 or TRBV12-4 and TRBJ1-4; D remains unclear. Trimming took 4 bases from V and 10 from J, leaving 16 bases between them. The CDR3 runs 14 residues. The CDR3 protein is CASSSEAFRGKLFF. CDR3 DNA sequence: TGTGCCAGCAGTTCGGAAGCTTTTCGAGGAAAACTGTTTTTT.

In its sample, this clonotype was seen a few times. The V and J genes are TRBV5-1 and TRBJ1-2; D is possibly TRBD1 (5 bases). Germline CDR1 and CDR2: SGHRS and YFSETQ. This CDR3 is 16 amino acids long. V lost 2 bases and J 4 bases, leaving 18 bases between the germline ends. The CDR3 is CASSLSGDPRGYGYTF. The DNA of the CDR3 is TGCGCCAGCAGCTTATCGGGGGACCCCAGAGGCTATGGCTACACCTTC.